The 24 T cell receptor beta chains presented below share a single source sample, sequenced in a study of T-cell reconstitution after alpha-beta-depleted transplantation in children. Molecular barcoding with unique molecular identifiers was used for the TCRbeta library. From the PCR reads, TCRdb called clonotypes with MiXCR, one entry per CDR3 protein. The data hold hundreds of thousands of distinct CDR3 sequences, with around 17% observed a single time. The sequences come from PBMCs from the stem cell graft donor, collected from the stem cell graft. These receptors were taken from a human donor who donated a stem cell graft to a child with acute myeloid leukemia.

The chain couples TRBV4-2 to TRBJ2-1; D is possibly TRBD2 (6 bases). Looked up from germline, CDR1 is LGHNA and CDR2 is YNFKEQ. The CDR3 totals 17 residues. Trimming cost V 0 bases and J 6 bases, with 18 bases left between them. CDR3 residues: CASSQEGDSQSLNEQFF. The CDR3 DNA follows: TGTGCCAGCAGCCAAGAGGGGGACTCCCAATCCCTCAATGAGCAGTTCTTC.

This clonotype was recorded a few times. The CDR3 DNA reads as TGCAGCGTTGAACAGAGGTTAAGAAGGACTGAAGCTTTCTTT. It translates to CSVEQRLRRTEAFF. The rearrangement uses TRBV29-1 and TRBJ1-1; D not certain. V lost 2 bases, J lost 5 bases, and 15 bases lay in between. The CDR3 consists of 14 residues. Germline-derived CDR1 and CDR2 are SQVTM and ANQGSEA.

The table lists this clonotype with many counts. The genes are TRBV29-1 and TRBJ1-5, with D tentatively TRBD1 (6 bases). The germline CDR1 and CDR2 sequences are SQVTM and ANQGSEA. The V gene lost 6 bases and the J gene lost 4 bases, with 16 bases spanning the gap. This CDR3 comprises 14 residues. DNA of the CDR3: TGCAGCGTGATACCTACAGGGATAAATCAGCCCCAGCATTTT. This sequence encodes CSVIPTGINQPQHF.

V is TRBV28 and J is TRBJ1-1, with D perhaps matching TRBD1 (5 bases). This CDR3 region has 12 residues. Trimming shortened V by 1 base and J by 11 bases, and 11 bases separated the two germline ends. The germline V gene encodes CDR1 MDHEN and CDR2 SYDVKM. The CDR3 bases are TGTGCCAGCAGTTTATTTAGTACAGGCGCTTTCTTT. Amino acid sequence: CASSLFSTGAFF.

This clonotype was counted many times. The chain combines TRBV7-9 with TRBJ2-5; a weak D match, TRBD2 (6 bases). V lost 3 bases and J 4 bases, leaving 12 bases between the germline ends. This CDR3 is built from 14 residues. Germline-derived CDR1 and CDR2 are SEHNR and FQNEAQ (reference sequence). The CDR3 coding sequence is TGTGCCAGCAGCTTTATGGAGGGAGGAGAGACCCAGTACTTC. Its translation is CASSFMEGGETQYF. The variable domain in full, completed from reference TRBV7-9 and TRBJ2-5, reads DTGVSQNPRHKITKRGQNVTFRCDPISEHNRLYWYRQTLGQGPEFLTYFQNEAQLEKSRLLSDRFSAERPKGSFSTLEIQRTEQGDSAMYLCASSFMEGGETQYFGPGTRLLVL.

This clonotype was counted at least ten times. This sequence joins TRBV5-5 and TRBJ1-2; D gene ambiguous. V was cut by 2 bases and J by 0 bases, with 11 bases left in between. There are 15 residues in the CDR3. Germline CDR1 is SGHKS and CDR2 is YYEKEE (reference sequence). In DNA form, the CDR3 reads TGTGCCAGCAGCTTAGGAGACGGAACTAACTATGGCTACACCTTC. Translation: CASSLGDGTNYGYTF.

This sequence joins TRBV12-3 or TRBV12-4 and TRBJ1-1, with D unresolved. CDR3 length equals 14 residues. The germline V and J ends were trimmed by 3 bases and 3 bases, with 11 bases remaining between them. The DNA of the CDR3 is TGTGCCAGCAGTTTTAGAGGGCGAGACACTGAAGCTTTCTTT. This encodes CASSFRGRDTEAFF.

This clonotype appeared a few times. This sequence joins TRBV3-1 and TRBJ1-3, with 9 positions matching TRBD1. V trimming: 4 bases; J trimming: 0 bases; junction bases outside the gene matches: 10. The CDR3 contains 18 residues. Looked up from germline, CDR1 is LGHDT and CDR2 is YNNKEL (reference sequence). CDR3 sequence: CASSPLLTGGSSGNTIYF. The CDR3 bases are TGTGCCAGCAGCCCCCTCTTGACAGGGGGAAGCTCTGGAAACACCATATATTTT.

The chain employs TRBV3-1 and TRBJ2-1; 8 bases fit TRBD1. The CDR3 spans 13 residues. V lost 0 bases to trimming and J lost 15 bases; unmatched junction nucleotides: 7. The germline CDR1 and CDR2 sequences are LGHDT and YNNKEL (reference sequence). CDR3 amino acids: CASSQESRQGLFF. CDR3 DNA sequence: TGTGCCAGCAGCCAAGAATCAAGACAGGGGCTGTTCTTC.

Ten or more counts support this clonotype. The CDR3 region has the DNA TGCAGTGCTAGAGAGTCTAAGGGCAGTCCACAAGAGACCCAGTACTTC. Translated, it gives CSARESKGSPQETQYF. This chain joins TRBV20-1 and TRBJ2-5; D not resolved. Looked up from germline, CDR1 is DFQATT and CDR2 is SNEGSKA (reference sequence). Trimming pared 0 bases from V and 2 bases from J, leaving 16 bases between. This CDR3 has 16 amino acids.

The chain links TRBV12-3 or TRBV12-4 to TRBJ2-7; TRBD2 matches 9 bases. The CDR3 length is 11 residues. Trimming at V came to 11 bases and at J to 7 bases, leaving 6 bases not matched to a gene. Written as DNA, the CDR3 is TGTGCCTCCGCGGGGGGGTTTGAGCAGTACTTC. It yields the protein CASAGGFEQYF.

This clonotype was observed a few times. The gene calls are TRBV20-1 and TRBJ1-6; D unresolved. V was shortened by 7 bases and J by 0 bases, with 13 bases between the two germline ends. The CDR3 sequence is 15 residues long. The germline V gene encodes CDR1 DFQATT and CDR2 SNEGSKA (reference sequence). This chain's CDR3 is CSGRGVSSYNSPLHF. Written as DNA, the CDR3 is TGCAGTGGACGTGGGGTGAGCTCCTATAATTCACCCCTCCACTTT.

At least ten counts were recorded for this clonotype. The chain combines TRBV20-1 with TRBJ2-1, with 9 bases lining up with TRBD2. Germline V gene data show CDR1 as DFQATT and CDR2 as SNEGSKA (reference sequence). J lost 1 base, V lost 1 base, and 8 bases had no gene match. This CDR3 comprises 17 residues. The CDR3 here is CSARVQRGAKSYNEQFF. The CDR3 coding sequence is TGCAGTGCTAGAGTACAGCGGGGGGCCAAGTCCTACAATGAGCAGTTCTTC.

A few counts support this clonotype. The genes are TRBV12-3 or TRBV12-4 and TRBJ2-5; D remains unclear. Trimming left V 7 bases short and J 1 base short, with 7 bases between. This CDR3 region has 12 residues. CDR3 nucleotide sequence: TGTGCCAGCAAACGGACCCAAGAGACCCAGTACTTC. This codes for CASKRTQETQYF.

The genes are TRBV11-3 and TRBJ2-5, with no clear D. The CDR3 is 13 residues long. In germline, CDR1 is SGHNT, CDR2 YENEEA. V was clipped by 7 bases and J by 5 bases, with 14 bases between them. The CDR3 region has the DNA TGTGCCAGCAACCTACGGGCTGGGGAGACCCAGTACTTC. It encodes CASNLRAGETQYF.

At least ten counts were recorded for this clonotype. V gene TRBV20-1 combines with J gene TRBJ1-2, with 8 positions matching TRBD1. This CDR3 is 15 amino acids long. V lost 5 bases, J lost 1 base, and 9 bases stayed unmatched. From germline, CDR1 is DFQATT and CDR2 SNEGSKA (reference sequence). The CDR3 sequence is CSASIPGGLNYGYTF. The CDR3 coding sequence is TGCAGTGCTTCGATCCCAGGGGGCCTTAACTATGGCTACACCTTC.

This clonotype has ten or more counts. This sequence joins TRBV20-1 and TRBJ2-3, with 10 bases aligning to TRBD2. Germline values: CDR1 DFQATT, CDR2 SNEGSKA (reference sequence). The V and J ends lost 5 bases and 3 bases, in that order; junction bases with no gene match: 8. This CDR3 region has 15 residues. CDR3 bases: TGCAGTGCTCCTCTGAGCGGGGGGGTTACAGATACGCAGTATTTT. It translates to CSAPLSGGVTDTQYF.

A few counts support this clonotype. CDR3 nucleotides: TGCAGTGCTGACAGGGGCGAGAACACCGGGGAGCTGTTTTTT. It codes for CSADRGENTGELFF. This chain links TRBV20-1 with TRBJ2-2; 8 bases are a match to TRBD1. J was trimmed by 1 base and V by 5 bases; bases with no gene match: 3. Per germline, CDR1 DFQATT and CDR2 SNEGSKA (reference sequence). The CDR3 spans 14 residues.

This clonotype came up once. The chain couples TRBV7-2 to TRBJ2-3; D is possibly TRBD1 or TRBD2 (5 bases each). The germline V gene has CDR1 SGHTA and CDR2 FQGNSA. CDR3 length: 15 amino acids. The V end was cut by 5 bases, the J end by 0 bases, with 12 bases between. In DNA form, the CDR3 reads TGTGCCAGCAGCGGGGCGGGCCTTAGCACAGATACGCAGTATTTT. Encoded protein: CASSGAGLSTDTQYF.

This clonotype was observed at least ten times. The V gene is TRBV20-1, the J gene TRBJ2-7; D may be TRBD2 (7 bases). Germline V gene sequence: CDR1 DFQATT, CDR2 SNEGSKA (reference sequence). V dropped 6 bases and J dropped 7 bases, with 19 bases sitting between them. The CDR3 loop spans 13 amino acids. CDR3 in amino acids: CSALGGGAEEQYF. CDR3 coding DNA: TGCAGTGCACTCGGAGGGGGGGCGGAAGAGCAGTACTTC.

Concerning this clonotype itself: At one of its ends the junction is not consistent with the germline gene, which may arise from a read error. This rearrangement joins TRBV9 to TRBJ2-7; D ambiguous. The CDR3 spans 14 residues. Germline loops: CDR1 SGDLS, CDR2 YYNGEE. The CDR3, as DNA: TGTGCCAGCAGCCTAAGACCCTCCTCCCACGAGCAGTACTTC. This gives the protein CASSLRPSSHEQYF.

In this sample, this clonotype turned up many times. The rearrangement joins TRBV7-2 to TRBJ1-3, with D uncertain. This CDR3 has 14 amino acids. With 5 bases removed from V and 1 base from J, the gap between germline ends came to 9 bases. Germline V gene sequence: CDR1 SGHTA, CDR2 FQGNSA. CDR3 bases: TGTGCCAGCAGCCTAGGAGGATCTGGAAACACCATATATTTT. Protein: CASSLGGSGNTIYF.

The CDR3 is CSARTSGGPKGVGELFF. CDR3 nucleotide sequence: TGCAGTGCTAGAACTAGCGGGGGGCCCAAGGGGGTCGGGGAGCTGTTTTTT. This chain joins TRBV20-1 and TRBJ2-2; 12 nucleotides agree with TRBD2. CDR3 size: 17 residues. V was pared by 2 bases and J by 7 bases, with 11 bases of the junction left unmatched. Germline CDR1 reads DFQATT; CDR2 reads SNEGSKA (reference sequence).

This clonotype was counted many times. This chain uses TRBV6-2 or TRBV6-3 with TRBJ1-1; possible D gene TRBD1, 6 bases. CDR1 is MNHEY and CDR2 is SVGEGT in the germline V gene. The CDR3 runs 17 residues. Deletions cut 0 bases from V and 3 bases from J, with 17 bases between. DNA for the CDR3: TGTGCCAGCAGTTACTCGGTCCCGACAGGCAACTACACTGAAGCTTTCTTT. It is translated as CASSYSVPTGNYTEAFF.